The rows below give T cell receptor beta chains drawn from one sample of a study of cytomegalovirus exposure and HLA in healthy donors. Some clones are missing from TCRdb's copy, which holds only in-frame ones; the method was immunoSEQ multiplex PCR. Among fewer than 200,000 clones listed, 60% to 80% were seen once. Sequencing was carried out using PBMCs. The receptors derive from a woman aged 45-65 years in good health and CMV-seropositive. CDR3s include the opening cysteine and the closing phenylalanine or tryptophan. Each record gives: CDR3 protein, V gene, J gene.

CDR3: CASSLASGHTNEKLFF; V: TRBV7-2; J: TRBJ1-4
CDR3: CASRLRETTEAFF; V: TRBV6-4; J: TRBJ1-1
CDR3: CASSQGPGTGERKNTIYF; V: TRBV4-2; J: TRBJ1-3
CDR3: CASSSLPGGLSNQPQHF; V: TRBV5-1; J: TRBJ1-5
CDR3: CASKKRGQYNEQFF; V: TRBV6-6; J: TRBJ2-1
CDR3: CASGSDWGGEAFF; V: TRBV12-5; J: TRBJ1-1
CDR3: CAIRTDRSNTGELFF; V: TRBV10-2; J: TRBJ2-2
CDR3: CASSFRGAGTEAFF; V: TRBV28; J: TRBJ1-1
CDR3: CASSLWKGGHYEQYF; V: TRBV28; J: TRBJ2-7
CDR3: CAQTEGLAGNEQFF; V: TRBV30; J: TRBJ2-1
CDR3: CASSSWTTFNEKLFF; V: TRBV18; J: TRBJ1-4
CDR3: CASSLGGNTIYF; V: TRBV5-4; J: TRBJ1-3
CDR3: CASSFPGGPDGETQYF; V: TRBV5-1; J: TRBJ2-5
CDR3: CASSLGAGYEQYF; V: TRBV7-9; J: TRBJ2-7
CDR3: CASSEPGYNYGYTF; V: TRBV25-1; J: TRBJ1-2
CDR3: CASSLSQGNLNQPQHF; V: TRBV7-8; J: TRBJ1-5
CDR3: CASSQDTREFTEAFF; V: TRBV4-1; J: TRBJ1-1
CDR3: CASSSGTSSYEQYF; V: TRBV28; J: TRBJ2-7
CDR3: CASSIALRQGASNQPQHF; V: TRBV19; J: TRBJ1-5
CDR3: CASSSPGTGGHEQYF; V: TRBV7-2; J: TRBJ2-7
CDR3: CASSPSETSNQPQHF; V: TRBV27; J: TRBJ1-5
CDR3: CASSYGVGGSSEQYF; V: TRBV9; J: TRBJ2-7
CDR3: CASSNQPGHHYGYTF; V: TRBV6-5; J: TRBJ1-2
CDR3: CASRGAGGPFYEQYF; V: TRBV6-1; J: TRBJ2-7
CDR3: CASSVAGLNQPQHF; V: TRBV9; J: TRBJ1-5
CDR3: CASSLAGGGNTEAFF; V: TRBV5-4; J: TRBJ1-1
CDR3: CASSRDSPNSPLHF; V: TRBV6-5; J: TRBJ1-6